Listed below are T cell receptor beta chains from one sample, sequenced in a study of technical replicates of blood from a handful of donors. Generated by immunoSEQ multiplex PCR, the TCRdb table keeps only in-frame clones and is missing some. The data hold about 58,000 clones, with 90% to 95% observed a single time. Input material: PBMCs. The receptors were sampled from a human donor in good health. Some clones in this sample may be carry-over from other donors' samples. Each CDR3 is given with its conserved first and last residue. Fields, in order: clone size, V gene, J gene, D gene, CDR3 DNA, CDR3 protein. The D gene is left open where the match is weak. The size of a clone is reported for some rows only, either as once, few or many, or as a class for expanded clones.

size: NA; V: TRBV4-2; J: TRBJ2-5; D: TRBD2; DNA: TGTGCCAGCAGCGAGAGGACTAGCGGGACTCAAGAGACCCAGTACTTC; CDR3: CASSERTSGTQETQYF
size: NA; V: TRBV19; J: TRBJ1-5; D: TRBD1; DNA: TGTGCCAGTAGTATAGATGCACAGGGGAGCAATCAGCCCCAGCATTTT; CDR3: CASSIDAQGSNQPQHF
size: NA; V: TRBV15; J: TRBJ2-6; D: NA; DNA: TGTGCCACCAGCAGAGATGGGGCCTCTGGGGCCAACGTCCTGACTTTC; CDR3: CATSRDGASGANVLTF
size: few; V: TRBV5-4; J: TRBJ1-3; D: TRBD1; DNA: TGTGCCAGCAGCTCGGGACAGCTTGGAAACACCATATATTTT; CDR3: CASSSGQLGNTIYF
size: NA; V: TRBV4-3; J: TRBJ2-5; D: NA; DNA: TGCGCCAGCAGCCAAGATCGGGTTGGAGAGACCCAGTACTTC; CDR3: CASSQDRVGETQYF
size: NA; V: TRBV19; J: TRBJ2-5; D: TRBD2; DNA: TGTGCCAGTAGTATAGGACTAGCGGGAGGTGGAGAGACCCAGTACTTC; CDR3: CASSIGLAGGGETQYF
size: NA; V: TRBV5-1; J: TRBJ1-2; D: NA; DNA: TGCGCCAGCACCAAGGCCCAGGGAAACTATGGCTACACCTTC; CDR3: CASTKAQGNYGYTF
size: NA; V: TRBV29-1; J: TRBJ1-1; D: TRBD1; DNA: TGCAGCGTGGACAGGGTGAGGACTGAAGCTTTCTTT; CDR3: CSVDRVRTEAFF
size: NA; V: TRBV11-1; J: TRBJ1-1; D: TRBD1; DNA: TGTGCCAGCAGCCCTGAGGGACAGGGGGCCCCTGAAGCTTTCTTT; CDR3: CASSPEGQGAPEAFF
size: NA; V: TRBV5-1; J: TRBJ1-6; D: NA; DNA: TGCGCCAGCAGCTTGGGGAGCACAGGTTCAGCCCTCCACTTT; CDR3: CASSLGSTGSALHF
size: NA; V: TRBV4-1; J: TRBJ2-5; D: NA; DNA: TGCGCCAGCAGCCAAGACCGACCTAGGGGGGAGACCCAGTACTTC; CDR3: CASSQDRPRGETQYF
size: NA; V: TRBV12-5; J: TRBJ2-2; D: NA; DNA: TGTGCTAGTGGTTTGAACAGCTTAACGAACACCGGGGAGCTGTTTTTT; CDR3: CASGLNSLTNTGELFF
size: NA; V: TRBV4-1; J: TRBJ1-1; D: NA; DNA: TGCGCCAGCAGCAGGGCAACAGGAAACACTGAAGCTTTCTTT; CDR3: CASSRATGNTEAFF
size: NA; V: TRBV7-9; J: TRBJ2-1; D: TRBD2; DNA: TGTGCCAGCAGCGCCACTAGCGGAGCATACAATGAGCAGTTCTTC; CDR3: CASSATSGAYNEQFF
size: NA; V: TRBV6-5; J: TRBJ2-7; D: TRBD1; DNA: TGTGCCAGCAGTCTGGACAGGGTACAGTACTTC; CDR3: CASSLDRVQYF
size: NA; V: TRBV6-5; J: TRBJ2-7; D: NA; DNA: TGTGCCAGCAGTTACTCGAGCAAATACGAGCAGTACTTC; CDR3: CASSYSSKYEQYF
size: NA; V: TRBV10-3; J: TRBJ2-6; D: NA; DNA: TGTGCCATCAGTGCTCAGGGTACCTCTGGGGCCAACGTCCTGACTTTC; CDR3: CAISAQGTSGANVLTF
size: NA; V: TRBV10-3; J: TRBJ2-1; D: NA; DNA: TGTGCCATCAGCCAGCCAGGGAGGGGGTACAATGAGCAGTTCTTC; CDR3: CAISQPGRGYNEQFF
size: few; V: TRBV5-6; J: TRBJ2-3; D: NA; DNA: TGTGCCAGCAGCTTGGCGGTAGCGGTCACAGATACGCAGTATTTT; CDR3: CASSLAVAVTDTQYF
size: NA; V: TRBV5-4; J: TRBJ2-7; D: TRBD2; DNA: TGTGCCAGCAGCGGGGGGTTAGGACTAGCGGGTGAGCAGTACTTC; CDR3: CASSGGLGLAGEQYF
size: medium-sized; V: TRBV5-1; J: TRBJ1-1; D: NA; DNA: TGCGCCAGCAGCCCGGCCGGGGGGTACACTGAAGCTTTCTTT; CDR3: CASSPAGGYTEAFF
size: NA; V: TRBV4-2; J: TRBJ1-6; D: TRBD1; DNA: TGTGCCAGCAGCCAAGAGGTGGCAGGGGGCTATAATTCACCCCTCCACTTT; CDR3: CASSQEVAGGYNSPLHF
size: NA; V: TRBV13; J: TRBJ2-7; D: NA; DNA: TGTGCCAGCAGCTTTTCGGTCGACGAGCAGTACTTC; CDR3: CASSFSVDEQYF
size: NA; V: TRBV25-1; J: TRBJ1-2; D: TRBD1; DNA: TGTGCCAGCAGTGAGCAGGGGGGTTATGGCTACACCTTC; CDR3: CASSEQGGYGYTF
size: NA; V: TRBV6-5; J: TRBJ2-7; D: TRBD1; DNA: TGTGCCAGCAGTTCGCAGGGGGCTTCGGCCTACGAGCAGTACTTC; CDR3: CASSSQGASAYEQYF
size: NA; V: TRBV7-3; J: TRBJ2-1; D: TRBD2; DNA: TGTGCCAGCAGCCCGACTAGCGACTCCTACAATGAGCAGTTCTTC; CDR3: CASSPTSDSYNEQFF
size: once; V: TRBV5-1; J: TRBJ2-7; D: TRBD1; DNA: TGCGCCAGCAGTTCCGGGACAGGCTCCTTGGAGCAGTACTTC; CDR3: CASSSGTGSLEQYF
size: NA; V: TRBV5-1; J: TRBJ1-6; D: NA; DNA: TGCGCCAGCAGCTTGGAGGCGGGGGCCAATTCACCCCTCCACTTT; CDR3: CASSLEAGANSPLHF
size: NA; V: TRBV2; J: TRBJ2-1; D: TRBD2; DNA: TGTGCCAGCAGCCCCGATCTGGGGGGGTACAATGAGCAGTTCTTC; CDR3: CASSPDLGGYNEQFF
size: NA; V: TRBV4-3; J: TRBJ2-6; D: NA; DNA: TGCGCCAGCAGCCAAGATCCCGGGATTACTGGGGCCAACGTCCTGACTTTC; CDR3: CASSQDPGITGANVLTF
size: NA; V: TRBV6-1; J: TRBJ2-1; D: NA; DNA: TGTGCCGCCCGAGACTACAATGAGCAGTTCTTC; CDR3: CAARDYNEQFF
size: NA; V: TRBV4-3; J: TRBJ1-2; D: NA; DNA: TGCGCCAGCAGCCAAGACAAACAGGGCTATGGCTACACCTTC; CDR3: CASSQDKQGYGYTF
size: NA; V: TRBV6-7; J: TRBJ2-3; D: TRBD2; DNA: TGTGCCAGCAGTTACCGGCTAGCGGCAGATACGCAGTATTTT; CDR3: CASSYRLAADTQYF
size: NA; V: TRBV19; J: TRBJ1-2; D: NA; DNA: TGTGCCAGTAGTACCGGGAACCAAATGGGCTACACCTTC; CDR3: CASSTGNQMGYTF
size: NA; V: TRBV18; J: TRBJ2-7; D: NA; DNA: TGTGCCAGCTCACAAAACAGGGACTCCTACGAGCAGTACTTC; CDR3: CASSQNRDSYEQYF
size: NA; V: TRBV5-1; J: TRBJ2-7; D: TRBD2; DNA: TGCGCCAGCAGCTCCGGGACTAGCGGGAGGAGAGGCGAGCAGTACTTC; CDR3: CASSSGTSGRRGEQYF
size: once; V: TRBV19; J: TRBJ1-3; D: NA; DNA: TGTGCCAGTAGTGGACTCAAGTCTCTATATTTT; CDR3: CASSGLKSLYF
size: NA; V: TRBV4-2; J: TRBJ2-7; D: TRBD2; DNA: TGTGCCAGCAGCCAAGATGTCCCTAGCGGGACAACCTCCTACGAGCAGTACTTC; CDR3: CASSQDVPSGTTSYEQYF
size: NA; V: TRBV7-2; J: TRBJ2-2; D: NA; DNA: TGTGCCAGCAGCGCGCGGAGGTCCGGGGAGCTGTTTTTT; CDR3: CASSARRSGELFF
size: NA; V: TRBV27; J: TRBJ1-2; D: NA; DNA: TGTGCCAGCAGTTTATCGGGGGGGGATGGCTACACCTTC; CDR3: CASSLSGGDGYTF
size: NA; V: TRBV27; J: TRBJ1-1; D: TRBD1; DNA: TGTGCCAGCAGGACTGGGACAGGGGGGATCACTGAAGCTTTCTTT; CDR3: CASRTGTGGITEAFF
size: NA; V: TRBV29-1; J: TRBJ1-1; D: TRBD1; DNA: TGCAGCGTTGGGTGGGCCCCCCAGCAGGGGGGAACCACTGAAGCTTTCTTT; CDR3: CSVGWAPQQGGTTEAFF
size: NA; V: TRBV4-1; J: TRBJ1-2; D: TRBD1; DNA: TGCGCCAGCAGCCAAGAAGCCGGGACAGGGGCTGGAGTCTATGGCTACACCTTC; CDR3: CASSQEAGTGAGVYGYTF
size: few; V: TRBV7-9; J: TRBJ1-2; D: NA; DNA: TGTGCCAGCAGCTCCGGACTAGGAGACGATGGCTACACCTTC; CDR3: CASSSGLGDDGYTF
size: NA; V: TRBV6-4; J: TRBJ2-5; D: NA; DNA: TGTGCCAGCAGCCGAACAGGGGCTCGGGGGGAGACCCAGTACTTC; CDR3: CASSRTGARGETQYF
size: NA; V: TRBV2; J: TRBJ2-7; D: NA; DNA: TGTGCCAGCAGACGGGAAAGCGAGCAGTACTTC; CDR3: CASRRESEQYF
size: NA; V: TRBV29-1; J: TRBJ1-2; D: NA; DNA: TGCAGCGTTGAAGACCTTAACTATGGCTACACCTTC; CDR3: CSVEDLNYGYTF
size: NA; V: TRBV5-5; J: TRBJ1-5; D: NA; DNA: TGTGCCAGCAGCTTGTTTGGGGCGGTGAGCAATCAGCCCCAGCATTTT; CDR3: CASSLFGAVSNQPQHF
size: few; V: TRBV9; J: TRBJ1-6; D: NA; DNA: TGTGCCAGCAGCGTAGAAGGGGCAGGTAATTCACCCCTCCACTTT; CDR3: CASSVEGAGNSPLHF
size: NA; V: TRBV21-1; J: TRBJ2-4; D: NA; DNA: TGTGCCAGCAGCAAAAAAGTACTAGCGGGGACAAAAAACATTCAGTACTTC; CDR3: CASSKKVLAGTKNIQYF
size: NA; V: TRBV27; J: TRBJ1-2; D: NA; DNA: TGTGCCAGCAGTGAGGACAGTTTCGGGGCTAACTATGGCTACACCTTC; CDR3: CASSEDSFGANYGYTF
size: NA; V: TRBV9; J: TRBJ2-3; D: TRBD2; DNA: TGTGCCAGCAGCGTAGGGACTAGCGGGGGGGCCAGTACGCAGTATTTT; CDR3: CASSVGTSGGASTQYF
size: NA; V: TRBV7-2; J: TRBJ2-3; D: NA; DNA: TGTGCCAGCAGCTTATCACAATTCAACACAGATACGCAGTATTTT; CDR3: CASSLSQFNTDTQYF